These T cell receptor beta chains were read from a single sample in a study of blood T cells in healthy people across ages. MiXCR, applied by TCRdb to the 5' RACE reads, yields one record per CDR3 protein. Here the sample spans around 500,000 distinct CDR3 sequences, about a quarter being singletons. The data also belong to a second study, concerning T cells of mothers and their children.

Sequenced sample: blood. The receptors come from a boy aged 2 to 9 in good health. Each CDR3 is given without its conserved first and last residue. Rows give clone size only sometimes, using once, few, many, or a class for an expanded clone.

j_call	clone_size	v_call	cdr3_aa
TRBJ1-4	-	TRBV12-3/TRBV12-4	ASRPGTSDGVF
TRBJ2-2	few	TRBV9	ASSVGQANTGELF
TRBJ2-1	-	TRBV20-1	SARDHQTSGSYNEQF
TRBJ2-7	few	TRBV27	ASSSREGGEQY
TRBJ1-6	-	TRBV5-1	ASSVDGARNSPLH
TRBJ2-5	-	TRBV7-9	ASSRSEISSETQY
TRBJ1-2	-	TRBV2	ASRATANYGYT
TRBJ2-1	-	TRBV9	ASSASGRARNEQF
TRBJ2-1	-	TRBV7-2	ASSWTSGNMQF
TRBJ2-5	few	TRBV12-3/TRBV12-4	ASGPGTPETQY
TRBJ2-7	few	TRBV7-9	ASRQSPGQGLHSYEQY
TRBJ1-5	-	TRBV6-1	ASSVTVNQPQH
-	few	TRBV7-9	ASSLEASETQY
TRBJ2-7	few	TRBV18	ASSPGRDYEQY
TRBJ2-7	-	TRBV25-1	ASRQGRSYEQY
TRBJ1-1	few	TRBV19	ASRGPRNTEAF
TRBJ2-2	few	TRBV6-5	ASSSPTSRDTGELF
-	-	TRBV10-3	ATGSSYNEQF
TRBJ1-1	-	TRBV29-1	SVEVKGKNTEAF
TRBJ2-2	-	TRBV20-1	SASAGPGTGELF
TRBJ1-5	-	TRBV15	ATSRDVIRPQH
TRBJ2-4	few	TRBV14	ASSQDSDFQY
TRBJ2-3	few	TRBV11-3	ASSQGDRDWNTDTQY
TRBJ2-2	few	TRBV6-6	ASSYAGGRTGELF
TRBJ1-5	-	TRBV29-1	SFREGNQPQH
TRBJ2-6	few	TRBV24-1	ATSDWVSGANVLT
TRBJ2-1	few	TRBV29-1	SVRDWSSYNEQF
TRBJ2-5	few	TRBV5-1	ASSSNQGSGTQY
TRBJ1-2	many	TRBV20-1	SARQSSYGYT
TRBJ2-2	few	TRBV11-2	ASSRFGTLTMNTGELF
TRBJ2-4	-	TRBV21-1	ASGGPPYKNIQY
TRBJ2-5	-	TRBV7-2	ASSFRPGGQETQY
TRBJ2-2	-	TRBV4-1	ASSARVKTGELF
TRBJ2-3	few	TRBV5-8	ASSPISGGSSTDTQY
TRBJ2-7	-	TRBV12-3/TRBV12-4	ASSLEQY
TRBJ1-1	many	TRBV9	ASGILGKETEAF
TRBJ1-2	few	TRBV4-1	ASSLRDRRGGYT
TRBJ2-5	-	TRBV5-1	AGSSVTGGWETQY
TRBJ2-5	many	TRBV5-1	ASSSSGTFPETQY
TRBJ2-7	-	TRBV27	ASSSQREQH
TRBJ1-2	-	TRBV7-2	ASSLVGSTNYGYT
TRBJ2-7	-	TRBV21-1	ASSKGQRQRKAMGSSYEQY
TRBJ2-1	few	TRBV9	ASSPGISYNEQF
TRBJ2-2	once	TRBV27	ASSLRGKGAGELF
TRBJ2-5	few	TRBV11-2	ASSLDYWGEETQY
TRBJ2-1	few	TRBV20-1	SAPLGTSGTYNEQF
TRBJ1-4	few	TRBV13	ASSLKAGRFATNEKLF
TRBJ1-2	-	TRBV12-3/TRBV12-4	ASSSVYYGYT
TRBJ2-1	few	TRBV10-3	AIQEVVDNEQF
TRBJ2-3	few	TRBV24-1	AASDPQGGPDTQY
TRBJ2-7	few	TRBV5-1	ASSPLIGSNNEQY
TRBJ2-3	few	TRBV7-9	ASSPSEGDHTQY
TRBJ2-1	few	TRBV2	ASSDGAPTYNEQF
TRBJ2-7	few	TRBV5-1	ASSFAQGGEQY
TRBJ2-3	few	TRBV9	ASSVDGAADTQY
TRBJ2-1	-	TRBV3-1	ASSQDSGGYNEQF
TRBJ1-1	-	TRBV12-3/TRBV12-4	ASTLYLGTEAF
TRBJ2-1	-	TRBV27	ASCRGQGSYNEQF
TRBJ2-2	few	TRBV5-5	ASSLRRASNTGELF